What follows are 6 T cell receptor beta chains derived from one specimen sequenced in a study of cytomegalovirus exposure and HLA in healthy donors. Sequencing used immunoSEQ multiplex PCR; TCRdb keeps in-frame clones, though not all of them. The table shows under 200,000 clones, with approximately 86% occurring only once. The sequenced sample was PBMCs. Every receptor here comes from a woman aged 18-29 years in good health and CMV-seronegative.

This clone was seen only once. The chain carries TRBV15 and TRBJ2-7, with 10 bases lining up with TRBD2. Per the germline V gene, CDR1 is LNHNV and CDR2 is YYDKDF (reference sequence). V lost 7 bases to trimming and J lost 0 bases; unmatched junction nucleotides: 3. The CDR3 has 14 amino acids. The CDR3 reads CATNSGGASYEQYF. The CDR3 nucleotides read TGTGCCACCAACAGCGGGGGGGCCTCCTACGAGCAGTACTTC.

This chain joins TRBV27 and TRBJ1-1, with D perhaps matching TRBD1 (6 bases). V shed 0 bases and J shed 4 bases, with 12 bases lying between them. The CDR3 totals 15 residues. CDR1 MNHEY and CDR2 SMNVEV come from the germline V gene (reference sequence). The DNA for the CDR3 is TGTGCCAGCAGTTTATCGGGGGCAGGTATCACTGAAGCTTTCTTT. It yields the protein CASSLSGAGITEAFF.

This chain joins TRBV6-8 and TRBJ1-1; tentatively, D is TRBD1 (5 bases). Trimming stripped 8 bases from V and 0 bases from J, with 22 bases between. The CDR3 runs 17 residues. Germline loops: CDR1 MNHGY, CDR2 SAAAGT. The CDR3 DNA is TGTGCCAGCGATAGGGGTATCACGGTTACCATGAACACTGAAGCTTTCTTT. It is translated as CASDRGITVTMNTEAFF.

V is TRBV7-2 and J is TRBJ2-7, with TRBD2 identical over 9 bases. Unmatched junction bases numbered 8, after V lost 7 bases and J lost 1 base. Germline values: CDR1 SGHTA, CDR2 FQGNSA. The CDR3 runs to 15 residues. The CDR3 protein is CASTLIAGESYEQYF. CDR3 DNA: TGTGCCAGCACCCTGATAGCGGGAGAGTCCTACGAGCAGTACTTC.

This clone came up once. This chain connects TRBV11-2 to TRBJ1-1; 7 bases agree with TRBD1. With 6 bases clipped from V and 4 bases from J, the junction kept 5 bases outside the gene matches. The CDR3 has 13 amino acids. Germline CDR1 and CDR2: SGHAT and FQNNGV. The chain's CDR3 is CASSFQGGTEAFF. The DNA of the CDR3 is TGTGCCAGCAGTTTTCAGGGGGGCACTGAAGCTTTCTTT.

DNA for the CDR3: TGTGCCAGCAGCCGAGTGGGGGGTTACGAGCAGTACTTC. This gives the protein CASSRVGGYEQYF. The gene calls are TRBV7-2 and TRBJ2-7, with a possible D match to TRBD2 (6 bases). CDR1 is SGHTA and CDR2 is FQGNSA in the germline V gene. Trimming shortened V by 5 bases and J by 4 bases, and 12 bases separated the two germline ends. The CDR3 runs to 13 residues.